The entry below describes one T cell receptor beta chain. This sample is drawn from a study of shared clonotypes between healthy human individuals. The CDR3 length is 15 residues. Trimming took 2 bases from V and 7 from J, leaving 15 bases between them. Generated by immunoSEQ multiplex PCR, the TCRdb table keeps only in-frame clones and is missing some. The sample shows over 2 million clones, 85% to 95% of them seen only once. The source material was naive CD4+ T cells from PBMCs. Subset: CD45RA+ positively selected. The sequence came from a man between 18 and 29 years old in good health. Some clones in this sample may be carry-over from other donors' samples. V and J are TRBV23-1 and TRBJ1-5, with TRBD1 as a possible D gene (5 bases). TRBV23-1 is recorded as an ORF, its role being uncertain. The CDR3 nucleotides read TGCGCCAGCAGTCAAATGGGCAGGGTAGACCAGCCCCAGCATTTT. Encoded protein: CASSQMGRVDQPQHF.